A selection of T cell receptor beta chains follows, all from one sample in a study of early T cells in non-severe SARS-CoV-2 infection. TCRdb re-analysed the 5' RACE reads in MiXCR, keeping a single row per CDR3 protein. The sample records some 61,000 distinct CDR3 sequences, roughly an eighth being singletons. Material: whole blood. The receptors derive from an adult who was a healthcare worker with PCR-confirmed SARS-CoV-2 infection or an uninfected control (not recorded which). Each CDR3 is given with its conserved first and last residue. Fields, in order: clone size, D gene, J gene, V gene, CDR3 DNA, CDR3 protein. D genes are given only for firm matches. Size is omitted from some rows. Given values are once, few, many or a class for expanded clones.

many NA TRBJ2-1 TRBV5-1 TGCGCCAGCAGCTTGGAGGTAGCCAATGAGCAGTTCTTC CASSLEVANEQFF
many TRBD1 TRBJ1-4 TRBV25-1 TGTGCCAGCAGTGACCGCGACAGGGGAAATGAAAAACTGTTTTTT CASSDRDRGNEKLFF
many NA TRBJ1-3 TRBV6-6 TGTGCCAGCAGTTTGATTAAGGGAAACACCATATATTTT CASSLIKGNTIYF
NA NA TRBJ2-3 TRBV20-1 TGCAGTGCTCAGGTCGGGGGCACCCGCACAGATACGCAGTATTTT CSAQVGGTRTDTQYF
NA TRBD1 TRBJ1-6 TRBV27 TGTGCCACCACGAGGACAGGGGGAAATTCACCCCTCCACTTT CATTRTGGNSPLHF
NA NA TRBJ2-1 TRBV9 TGTGCCAGCAACAAAGACACTAGCCACAATGAGCAGTTCTTC CASNKDTSHNEQFF
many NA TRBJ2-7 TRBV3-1 TGTGCCAGCAGCCAAGAGTGGGGCAGACCCTACGAGCAGTACTTC CASSQEWGRPYEQYF
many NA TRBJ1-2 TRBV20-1 TGCAGTGCTAGAGGGTTTGGTGGTGGCTACACCTTC CSARGFGGGYTF
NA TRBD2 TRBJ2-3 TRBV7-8 TGTGCCAGCAGCTACACTAGCGGGAGTTCAGATACGCAGTATTTT CASSYTSGSSDTQYF
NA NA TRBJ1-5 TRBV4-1 TGCGCCAGCAGCCAAAGGGTCGAGAGCAATCAGCCCCAGCATTTT CASSQRVESNQPQHF
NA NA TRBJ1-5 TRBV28 TGTGCCAGCAGTCCCCGAAAGGCTAGCAATCAGCCCCAGCATTTT CASSPRKASNQPQHF
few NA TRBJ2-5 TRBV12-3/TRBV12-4 TGTGCCAGCAACCTCCAGGGGATGGAGACCCAGTACTTC CASNLQGMETQYF
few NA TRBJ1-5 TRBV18 TGTGCCAGCTCACCACTTCGGGGGAGCGATCAGCCCCAGCATTTT CASSPLRGSDQPQHF
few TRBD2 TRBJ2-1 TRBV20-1 TGCAGTGCCATACTAGCGGGAGGGCGCAATGAGCAGTTCTTC CSAILAGGRNEQFF
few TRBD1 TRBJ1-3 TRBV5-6 TGTGCCAGCAGCTTGACAGGGGCTCTTGTGGCTGGAAACACCATATATTTT CASSLTGALVAGNTIYF
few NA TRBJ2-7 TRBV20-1 TGCAGTGCTAGAGATCCAGGGGTGTACGAGCAGTACTTC CSARDPGVYEQYF
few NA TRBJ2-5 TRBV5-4 TGTGCCAGCAGCTTGCGGCTAGCCGGAGAGACCCAGTACTTC CASSLRLAGETQYF
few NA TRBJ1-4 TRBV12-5 TGTGCTAGTGCCCTTACTCCAGGGGAATCAACTAATGAAAAACTGTTTTTT CASALTPGESTNEKLFF
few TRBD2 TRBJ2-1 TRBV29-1 TGCAGCGTTGAAGATCGGGGCTTTCGAGCGGGAGCTAATGAGCAGTTCTTC CSVEDRGFRAGANEQFF
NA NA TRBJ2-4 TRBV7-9 TGTGCCAGCAGCTTGCGTAGGTCGGTGGACATTCAGTACTTC CASSLRRSVDIQYF
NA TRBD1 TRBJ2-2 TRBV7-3 TGTGCCAGCAGCTACAGGGGGAACACCGGGGAGCTGTTTTTT CASSYRGNTGELFF
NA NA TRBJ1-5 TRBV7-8 TGTGCCAGCAGCTTACCGGCAGGGCAAAAGCCCCAGCATTTT CASSLPAGQKPQHF
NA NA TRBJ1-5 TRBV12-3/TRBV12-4 TGTGCCAGCAGCCCTGACGGGCGGGTGTTTCAGCCCCAGCATTTT CASSPDGRVFQPQHF
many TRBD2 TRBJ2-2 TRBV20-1 TGCAGTGCTAGGTCCCGACTAGCGGGACACACCGGGGAGCTGTTTTTT CSARSRLAGHTGELFF
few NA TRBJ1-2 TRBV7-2 TGTGCCAGCACTCAGACTATTAGCTATGGCTACACCTTC CASTQTISYGYTF
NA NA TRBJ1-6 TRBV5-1 TGCGCCAGCAGGGAGGAGAATTCACCCCTCCACTTT CASREENSPLHF
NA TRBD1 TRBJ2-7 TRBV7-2 TGTGCCAGCAGCTTTACAGGGGGCTACGAGCAGTACTTC CASSFTGGYEQYF
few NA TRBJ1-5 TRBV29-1 TGCAGCGCTGTAGAGGGTACCCGGCAGCCCCAGCATTTT CSAVEGTRQPQHF
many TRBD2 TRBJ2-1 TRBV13 TGTGCCAGCAGCTTAGGGACTAGCTTCAATGAGCAGTTCTTC CASSLGTSFNEQFF
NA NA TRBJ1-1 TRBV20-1 TGCAGTGCTAGAGATTTCGAAGCTTTCTTT CSARDFEAFF
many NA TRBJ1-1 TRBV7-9 TGTGCCAGCAGTGAGAACACTGAAGCTTTCTTT CASSENTEAFF
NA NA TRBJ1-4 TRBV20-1 TGCAGTGCTAGCCTGGACAGTGGAACTAATGAAAAACTGTTTTTT CSASLDSGTNEKLFF
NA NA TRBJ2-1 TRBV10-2 TGCGCCAGCACAGGAAACTCCTACGACTACAATGAGCAGTTCTTC CASTGNSYDYNEQFF
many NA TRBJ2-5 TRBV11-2 TGTGCCAGCAGCTTAGATGTCCGCGGACCGCATCCTAACCAAGAGACCCAGTACTTC CASSLDVRGPHPNQETQYF
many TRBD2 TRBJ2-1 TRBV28 TGTGCCAGCAGGTCTAGCGGGAGTGGATTCTACAATGAGCAGTTCTTC CASRSSGSGFYNEQFF
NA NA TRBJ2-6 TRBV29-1 TGCAGCGTTGCGGCCAGCTCTGGGGCCAACGTCCTGACTTTC CSVAASSGANVLTF
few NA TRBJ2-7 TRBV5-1 TGCGCCAGCAGATTGGACGGGCCGACGATCTACGAGCAGTACTTC CASRLDGPTIYEQYF
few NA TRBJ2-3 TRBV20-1 TGCAGTACTCTAGTGGTACGGGAGCCCACAGATACGCAGTATTTT CSTLVVREPTDTQYF
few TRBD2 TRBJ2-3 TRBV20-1 TGCAGTGCTAGAGTAGACCTTGCGGTGGGGAGGGCAGATACGCAGTATTTT CSARVDLAVGRADTQYF
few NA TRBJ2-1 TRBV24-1 TGTGCCACCAGTGATTCGGCCAATGAGCAGTTCTTC CATSDSANEQFF
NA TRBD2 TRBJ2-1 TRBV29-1 TGCTCCTTCTGGGGCGGGAGGAAGGGAGGCTACAATGAGCAGTTCTTC CSFWGGRKGGYNEQFF
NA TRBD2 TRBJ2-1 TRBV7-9 TGTGCCAGCAGCTTTGGACTAGCGGGAAGCCCAAATGAGCAGTTCTTC CASSFGLAGSPNEQFF
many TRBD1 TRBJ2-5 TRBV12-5 TGTGCTAGTGGTCCCGGGACAGGGAGTATCACGGAGACCCAGTACTTC CASGPGTGSITETQYF
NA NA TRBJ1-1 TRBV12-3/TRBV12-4 TGTGCCAGCAGCCGACTCAGGGACACTGAAGCTTTCTTT CASSRLRDTEAFF
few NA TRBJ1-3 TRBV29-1 TGCAGCGTTGCCCCGGGGAACACCATATATTTT CSVAPGNTIYF
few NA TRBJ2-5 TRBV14 TGTGCCAGCAGCCCCCTAGATTCGATCCGGGGGACCCAGTACTTC CASSPLDSIRGTQYF
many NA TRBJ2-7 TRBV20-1 TGCAGTGCTAGAGATTATCGCTCAATCGCGGAGCAGTACTTC CSARDYRSIAEQYF
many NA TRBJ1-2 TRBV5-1 TGCGCCAGCAGCTTGGAACGGGATACGGACTATGGCTACACCTTC CASSLERDTDYGYTF
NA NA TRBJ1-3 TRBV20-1 TGCAGTGCTAGAGATCTGGACGGAGCTTCTGAAAACACCATATATTTT CSARDLDGASENTIYF
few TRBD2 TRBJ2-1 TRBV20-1 TGCAGTGCTAGTGGACTAGCGGGAGTACACAATGAGCAGTTCTTC CSASGLAGVHNEQFF
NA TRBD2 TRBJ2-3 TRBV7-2 TGTGCCAGCAGCTCCCTAGCGGGAGCTCCCACAGATACGCAGTATTTT CASSSLAGAPTDTQYF
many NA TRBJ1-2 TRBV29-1 TGCAGCGTCTCCGGGGGAGTGGACTATGGCTACACCTTC CSVSGGVDYGYTF
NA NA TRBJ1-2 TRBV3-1 TGTGCCAGCAGCCAAGAACCGGCCGGTTATGGCTACACCTTC CASSQEPAGYGYTF
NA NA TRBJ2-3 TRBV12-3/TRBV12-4 TGTGCCAGCACCCTCGGCGAAAACACAGATACGCAGTATTTT CASTLGENTDTQYF
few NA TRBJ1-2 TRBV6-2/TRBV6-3 TGTGCCAGCAGTTACTCAACCCAGGACCTCTATGGCTACACCTTC CASSYSTQDLYGYTF
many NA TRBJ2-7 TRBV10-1 TGCGCCAGCAGTGAGAACATCATCAGCGAGCAGTACTTC CASSENIISEQYF